The 21 T cell receptor beta chains reported below all come from one sample, sequenced in a study of blood T cell repertoires in COVID-19. Assay: immunoSEQ multiplex PCR; the TCRdb copy retains only in-frame clones and omits some. The table lists about 120,000 clones, 90% of them singletons, with 1.8% in the top ten. Sequencing used peripheral blood. The receptors derive from a human donor with active COVID-19. The donor label of this sample is uncertain.

The rearrangement joins TRBV7-2 to TRBJ2-3; 11 nucleotides align to TRBD2. Looked up from germline, CDR1 is SGHTA and CDR2 is FQGNSA. This CDR3 comprises 18 residues. V trimming: 1 base; J trimming: 4 bases; junction bases outside the gene matches: 10. In nucleotides, the CDR3 is TGTGCCAGCAGCTTAGACGGGTTTAGCGGGGGGGCATCAGATACGCAGTATTTT. It encodes CASSLDGFSGGASDTQYF.

The chain links TRBV6-6 to TRBJ2-3; 7 bases are shared with TRBD2. The CDR3 runs to 16 residues. Germline lookup yields CDR1 MNHNY and CDR2 SVGAGI (reference sequence). Trimming cost V 2 bases and J 4 bases; bases outside gene matches: 9. The CDR3 coding sequence is TGTGCCAGCAGTTACAGCGGGGCCCAACCCCCAGATACGCAGTATTTT. Residues: CASSYSGAQPPDTQYF.

The V gene is TRBV19, the J gene TRBJ2-1, with TRBD2 identical over 10 bases. The CDR3 runs 15 residues. V lost 1 base and J lost 8; bases outside the gene matches: 5. Germline CDR1 is LNHDA and CDR2 is SQIVND (reference sequence). In DNA, the CDR3 is TGTGCCAGTAGTATAGCAATAGCGGGGGGCCATGAGCAGTTCTTC. Translation gives CASSIAIAGGHEQFF.

The chain uses TRBV4-1 and TRBJ2-1; possible D gene TRBD1, 6 bases. This CDR3 contains 18 residues. V was shortened by 2 bases and J by 1 base, with 18 bases between the two germline ends. The germline V gene encodes CDR1 MGHRA and CDR2 YSYEKL. CDR3 region: CASSQYGGQLGSYNEQFF. DNA for the CDR3: TGCGCCAGCAGCCAATATGGGGGACAATTGGGTTCCTACAATGAGCAGTTCTTC.

V is TRBV6-4 and J is TRBJ2-3; D is perhaps TRBD1 (5 bases). Trimming cost V 0 bases and J 0 bases, with 13 bases left between them. The V gene's germline CDR1 is MRHNA and CDR2 SNTAGT. The CDR3 sequence is 17 residues long. In DNA form, the CDR3 reads TGTGCCAGCAGTGACTCGGCAGGGCCGTTTAGCACAGATACGCAGTATTTT. As protein: CASSDSAGPFSTDTQYF.

This chain uses TRBV9 with TRBJ1-2, with a possible D match to TRBD1 (6 bases). Germline V lookup: CDR1 SGDLS, CDR2 YYNGEE. V lost 2 bases and J 0 bases, leaving 14 bases between the germline ends. This CDR3 is built from 16 residues. In nucleotides, the CDR3 is TGTGCCAGCAGCGTGGCTGCACAGGGACCTAACTATGGCTACACCTTC. It is translated as CASSVAAQGPNYGYTF.

This sequence joins TRBV30 and TRBJ2-2, with TRBD2 identical over 7 bases. The CDR3 contains 13 residues. Germline CDR1 GTSNPN, CDR2 SVGIG (reference sequence). The V and J ends lost 4 bases and 4 bases, in that order; junction bases with no gene match: 3. CDR3 DNA: TGTGCCTGGACACCTAGCGGCACCGGGGAGCTGTTTTTT. As protein: CAWTPSGTGELFF. The complete variable domain, with remaining parts taken from reference TRBV30 and TRBJ2-2, reads SQTIHQWPATLVQPVGSPLSLECTVEGTSNPNLYWYRQAAGRGLQLLFYSVGIGQISSEVPQNLSASRPQDRQFILSSKKLLLSDSGFYLCAWTPSGTGELFFGEGSRLTVL.

The chain combines TRBV10-2 with TRBJ1-1; D not certain. Germline-derived CDR1 and CDR2 are WSHSY and SAAADI. This CDR3 spans 14 amino acids. The V and J ends lost 1 base and 7 bases respectively, with 13 bases between them. CDR3 DNA: TGCGCCAGCAGTGAGTTACCGGGAACCAGTGAAGCTTTCTTT. It encodes CASSELPGTSEAFF.

V is TRBV14 and J is TRBJ1-1, with 9 positions matching TRBD1. Germline CDR1 reads SGHDN; CDR2 reads FVKESK. This CDR3 has 15 residues. J lost 3 bases, V lost 3 bases, and 5 bases had no gene match. The CDR3, as DNA: TGTGCCAGCAGCCACGGACAGGGGAGATACACTGAAGCTTTCTTT. It codes for CASSHGQGRYTEAFF.

The CDR3 nucleotides read TGCAGTGCTAGTAAGCCATGGCGGGGGGTAAAGAATGAGCAGTTCTTC. This translates into CSASKPWRGVKNEQFF. V gene TRBV20-1 combines with J gene TRBJ2-1, with 8 bases aligning to TRBD2. The germline V gene encodes CDR1 DFQATT and CDR2 SNEGSKA (reference sequence). The CDR3 spans 16 residues. V shed 3 bases and J 7 bases; nucleotides not matched to a gene: 14.

The chain carries TRBV7-2 and TRBJ1-2; perhaps TRBD1 as D (5 bases). The V end lost 0 bases, the J end lost 4 bases, and 12 bases lay between the germline ends. Germline V gives CDR1 SGHTA, CDR2 FQGNSA. This CDR3 is 15 amino acids long. The CDR3 here is CASSLAAGPGYGYTF. CDR3 nucleotides: TGTGCCAGCAGCTTAGCGGCAGGGCCAGGCTATGGCTACACCTTC.

This chain's CDR3 is CASNRLASPLHF. CDR3 nucleotide sequence: TGTGCCAGCAACCGTCTGGCTTCACCCCTCCACTTT. The gene calls are TRBV3-1 (or the pseudogene TRBV3-2) and TRBJ1-6; D remains unclear. The germline CDR1 and CDR2 sequences are LGHDT and YNNKEL (reference sequence). This CDR3 contains 12 residues. V was cut by 7 bases and J by 9 bases, with 10 bases left in between.

The chain has TRBV19 and TRBJ1-1; 9 positions agree with TRBD1. Per germline, CDR1 LNHDA and CDR2 SQIVND (reference sequence). V shed 3 bases and J 5 bases; nucleotides not matched to a gene: 4. CDR3 length: 14 amino acids. CDR3 sequence: CASSMTGGSTEAFF. The CDR3 DNA sequence: TGTGCCAGTAGTATGACAGGGGGGAGTACTGAAGCTTTCTTT.

In DNA, the CDR3 is TGTGCCAGCAGTTTGGGGACTTTCTACGAGCAGTACTTC. Protein product: CASSLGTFYEQYF. The V call is TRBV6-5, the J call TRBJ2-7, with a possible D match to TRBD2 (6 bases). The CDR3 is 13 residues long. V lost 4 bases and J lost 3, with 10 bases in between. In germline, CDR1 is MNHEY, CDR2 SVGAGI.

This rearrangement joins TRBV3-1 (or the pseudogene TRBV3-2) to TRBJ1-2, with D possibly matching TRBD1 (6 bases). CDR3 length: 15 amino acids. The germline V and J ends were trimmed by 0 bases and 5 bases, with 13 bases remaining between them. From germline, CDR1 is LGHDT and CDR2 YNNKEL (reference sequence). CDR3 DNA: TGTGCCAGCAGCCAAGATCCTGGGGGCGGGTATGGCTACACCTTC. Translated, it gives CASSQDPGGGYGYTF.

The V call is TRBV4-3, the J call TRBJ1-1; weak D call: TRBD1 (5 bases). Germline CDR1 and CDR2: LGHNA and YSLEER. The CDR3 length is 14 residues. The germline V and J ends were trimmed by 0 bases and 2 bases, with 7 bases remaining between them. The CDR3 nucleotides read TGCGCCAGCAGCCAAGATGGGGCCAACACTGAAGCTTTCTTT. This sequence encodes CASSQDGANTEAFF.

The CDR3 region is CASSELRWQTQYF. The CDR3 nucleotides are TGTGCCAGCAGTGAATTGAGGTGGCAGACGCAGTATTTT. The chain uses TRBV6-1 and TRBJ2-3; no clear D gene. CDR1 and CDR2 from the germline V gene are MNHNS and SASEGT. This CDR3 has 13 amino acids. V was pared by 2 bases and J by 9 bases, with 12 bases between.

The V gene is TRBV4-2, the J gene TRBJ2-2; 11 bases line up with TRBD2. There are 18 residues in the CDR3. The junction had 10 bases not matched to a gene; V was cut back by 3 bases and J by 4 bases. Germline CDR1 reads LGHNA; CDR2 reads YNFKEQ. This chain's CDR3 is CASSQRELAGVVTGELFF. CDR3 DNA sequence: TGTGCCAGCAGCCAGAGGGAACTAGCGGGGGTTGTCACCGGGGAGCTGTTTTTT.

The gene calls are TRBV6-5 and TRBJ2-7; 12 bases match TRBD1. V lost 7 bases and J lost 6; bases outside the gene matches: 7. The CDR3 contains 14 residues. CDR1 is MNHEY and CDR2 is SVGAGI in the germline V gene. As DNA, the CDR3 is TGTGCCAGCACTCCCGGGACAGGGGGCGGCGAGCAGTACTTC. Amino acids: CASTPGTGGGEQYF.

V gene TRBV7-2 combines with J gene TRBJ2-6; 9 nucleotides align to TRBD1. V dropped 6 bases and J dropped 2; count of bases not matched to a gene: 8. The CDR3 has 17 amino acids. Per the germline V gene, CDR1 is SGHTA and CDR2 is FQGNSA. The DNA of the CDR3 is TGTGCCAGCAGGCCATCCCGGACAGGGGCTGGGGCCAACGTCCTGACTTTC. Translating it yields CASRPSRTGAGANVLTF.

The V call is TRBV10-3, the J call TRBJ2-1; the match to TRBD2 covers 8 bases. Germline V gene lookup returns CDR1 ENHRY and CDR2 SYGVKD. V lost 11 bases and J lost 6; bases outside the gene matches: 6. The CDR3 runs to 12 residues. CDR3 amino acids: CAVTGTSNEQFF. The CDR3 DNA sequence: TGTGCCGTAACCGGGACTAGCAATGAGCAGTTCTTC.